The source of this T cell receptor beta chain is a study of cytomegalovirus exposure and HLA in healthy donors. Study-level results: The likely explanation for a cluster of highly shared sequence variants was sequencing artifact. Earlier analysis found most TCR beta V segments productive about 90% or about 30% of the time. It was reported that the classifier diagnosed cytomegalovirus status with high specificity and sensitivity in both the original and validation cohorts.

This CDR3 is built from 15 residues. CDR1 is SEHNR, CDR2 FQNEAQ, per germline (reference sequence). Comments on this clone: Its antigen remains unidentified. Relative to the germline gene, one junction end is altered; a read error may explain this.

It was with 60 Vbeta and 13 Jbeta primers that the PCR ran. Profiling relied on immunoSEQ multiplex PCR, and the TCRdb table lists in-frame clones only, not all of them. The top ten hold 5.5% to 8.5% of the sample, which has roughly 120,000 clones, 74% seen once. This chain uses TRBV7-9 with TRBJ2-7; no clear D. The material sequenced was PBMCs. This clonotype was obtained from a man in his forties or fifties in good health and CMV-seropositive. CDR3 amino acids: CSSSLDPVNSYEQYF. The DNA of the CDR3 is TGTTCCAGCAGCTTAGATCCGGTAAACTCCTACGAGCAGTACTTC.